This is a list of T cell receptor beta chains from one sample in a study of shared clonotypes between healthy human individuals. Sequenced by immunoSEQ multiplex PCR; TCRdb stores in-frame clones only, minus some. This sample has around 1.9 million clones, with around 93% found just once. Specimen: naive CD8+ T cells from PBMCs. The origin of the receptors is a man between 18 and 29 years old in good health. Some clones in this sample may be carry-over from other donors' samples. The CDR3 runs from the conserved cysteine through the conserved F or W. The order of the fields is D gene, J gene, clone size, V gene, CDR3 DNA, CDR3 protein. D genes are given only for firm matches. Rows give clone size only sometimes, using once, few, many, or a class for an expanded clone.

>-|TRBJ1-1|few|TRBV29-1
TGCAGCGCCGATGGGGACACTGAAGCTTTCTTT
CSADGDTEAFF
>TRBD1|TRBJ2-1|-|TRBV27
TGTGCCAGCAGTGGCCGGGACAGGGTAGATGGTGAGCAGTTCTTC
CASSGRDRVDGEQFF
>-|TRBJ2-7|-|TRBV10-3
TGTGCCATCGGAGAGGAGGGCCCCTACGAGCAGTACTTC
CAIGEEGPYEQYF
>TRBD2|TRBJ2-1|-|TRBV28
TGTGCCAGCAGTTCTCTAGCGGTAAGCTCCTACAATGAGCAGTTCTTC
CASSSLAVSSYNEQFF
>TRBD2|TRBJ2-1|-|TRBV25-1
TGTGCCAGTTGGACTAGCGGCAATGAGCAGTTCTTC
CASWTSGNEQFF
>-|TRBJ2-5|-|TRBV5-1
TGCGCCAGCAGCTTGGGATCGTGGCGGGACGCGCGTCGAGAGACCCAGTACTTC
CASSLGSWRDARRETQYF
>-|TRBJ2-7|-|TRBV4-1
TGCGCCAGCAGCCAAGAATGGCCGACCAGCTCCTACGAGCAGTACTTC
CASSQEWPTSSYEQYF
>-|TRBJ2-1|-|TRBV9
TGTGCCAGCAGCCCCGGTGGGTCCGAAAGCTCCTACAATGAGCAGTTCTTC
CASSPGGSESSYNEQFF
>-|TRBJ2-1|-|TRBV28
TGTGCCAGCAGTTTAGGTGGGTGGGAGCAGTTCTTC
CASSLGGWEQFF
>-|TRBJ1-2|-|TRBV2
TGTGCCAGCAGTGAACCAGGGTCCTATGGCTACACCTTC
CASSEPGSYGYTF
>-|TRBJ1-2|-|TRBV28
TGTGCGACGGCTAACTATGGCTACACCTTC
CATANYGYTF
>-|TRBJ2-5|-|TRBV27
TGTGCCAGCAGTTTAATGGGGGCGCATGAGACCCAGTACTTC
CASSLMGAHETQYF
>-|TRBJ1-2|-|TRBV7-9
TGTGCCAGCAGCTTAGCCACAGGGACCAGCGGCTACACCTTC
CASSLATGTSGYTF
>TRBD1|TRBJ2-7|-|TRBV5-5
TGTGCCAGCAGCTTGATGTGGACAGGAGGCGAGCAGTACTTC
CASSLMWTGGEQYF
>-|TRBJ2-7|-|TRBV29-1
TGCAGCGTTGGTTCAGGGACCTACGAGCAGTACTTC
CSVGSGTYEQYF
>-|TRBJ2-4|-|TRBV5-6
TGTGCCAGCAGCGGATCAGGGGACGCCAAAAACATTCAGTACTTC
CASSGSGDAKNIQYF
>TRBD1|TRBJ1-1|-|TRBV19
TGTGCCAGTAATGGACAGGGCGGTAACACTGAAGCTTTCTTT
CASNGQGGNTEAFF
>TRBD2|TRBJ2-7|-|TRBV6-1
TGTGCCAGCAGTCCCTGGACTAGCGGTTACGAGCAGTACTTC
CASSPWTSGYEQYF
>TRBD2|TRBJ2-3|-|TRBV19
TGTGCCAGTAGTCCTATGGGACTAGCGGTCTTCACAGATACGCAGTATTTT
CASSPMGLAVFTDTQYF
>-|TRBJ2-2|-|TRBV9
TGTGCCAGCAGCGTAGAAGTGTTGTGGGGCACGGGCACCGGGGAGCTGTTTTTT
CASSVEVLWGTGTGELFF
>TRBD2|TRBJ2-3|-|TRBV4-1
TGCGCCAGCAGCCAAGGGGACTACTTGGATACGCAGTATTTT
CASSQGDYLDTQYF
>TRBD2|TRBJ2-7|-|TRBV11-3
TGTGCCAGCAGCTCCGGGAGGGACTACGAGCAGTACTTC
CASSSGRDYEQYF
>-|TRBJ2-3|-|TRBV28
TGTGCCAGCAGTTTATTGCTAGCGGATACGCAGTATTTT
CASSLLLADTQYF
>TRBD1|TRBJ1-5|-|TRBV5-8
TGTGCCAGCAGCGAAACCCGGGACAGGCCGGGTCAGCCCCAGCATTTT
CASSETRDRPGQPQHF
>-|TRBJ1-4|-|TRBV7-9
TGTGCCAGCAGCTCTAATACGGGGAGAGGCGGGACTAATGAAAAACTGTTTTTT
CASSSNTGRGGTNEKLFF
>-|TRBJ2-1|-|TRBV5-6
TGTGCCAGCTCCTGGACGTACAATGAGCAGTTCTTC
CASSWTYNEQFF
>TRBD1|TRBJ2-7|-|TRBV5-6
TGTGCCAGCAGCTTGGGTGGGACAGGGTCCTACGAGCAGTACTTC
CASSLGGTGSYEQYF
>TRBD1|TRBJ1-2|-|TRBV7-9
TGTGCCAGCAGCTTAGGACAGGGGAATGGCTACACCTTC
CASSLGQGNGYTF
>TRBD1|TRBJ2-1|-|TRBV7-6
TGTGCCAGCACTCCGGAGGACAGGGTTATCAATGAGCAGTTCTTC
CASTPEDRVINEQFF
>TRBD2|TRBJ2-3|-|TRBV29-1
TGCAGCGTTGAGCCTAGCGGGATGCAAGATACGCAGTATTTT
CSVEPSGMQDTQYF
>-|TRBJ2-3|-|TRBV28
TGTGCCAGCGAAAATGGGGCAGATACGCAGTATTTT
CASENGADTQYF
>TRBD2|TRBJ2-7|-|TRBV27
TGTGCCAGCAGTTTGTCTAGCGGGAGAAAACTCTACGAGCAGTACTTC
CASSLSSGRKLYEQYF
>-|TRBJ2-7|-|TRBV19
TGTGCCAGTAGTATCGGGCAGGGCCCCTTCGACGAGCAGTACTTC
CASSIGQGPFDEQYF
>TRBD2|TRBJ2-3|-|TRBV7-9
TGTGCCAGCAGCTTAATCCCCCGGGACTACCGTCGCACAGATACGCAGTATTTT
CASSLIPRDYRRTDTQYF
>-|TRBJ1-4|-|TRBV7-9
TGTGCCAGCAGCCTAGGCGGTCTTCGAGAAAAACTGTTTTTT
CASSLGGLREKLFF
>-|TRBJ2-3|-|TRBV5-1
TGCGCCAGCAGCTTCGGCGGGCGTAGCACAGATACGCAGTATTTT
CASSFGGRSTDTQYF
>-|TRBJ1-1|-|TRBV28
TGTGCCAGCAGTCCCCTGGGGGGATCGAACACTGAAGCTTTCTTT
CASSPLGGSNTEAFF
>-|TRBJ2-7|-|TRBV6-1
TGTGCCAGCAGTGAATATGGAGCTTCCTACGAGCAGTACTTC
CASSEYGASYEQYF
>-|TRBJ2-1|-|TRBV27
TGTGCCAGCAGTGTTAGAGCCTTTTACAATGAGCAGTTCTTC
CASSVRAFYNEQFF
>TRBD2|TRBJ2-2|-|TRBV11-1
TGTGCCAGCAGCTTAGGGCTCCCGACTAGCGGGCCGACCGGGGAGCTGTTTTTT
CASSLGLPTSGPTGELFF
>-|TRBJ1-1|once|TRBV27
TGTGCCAGCAGTTCCCTCCCCTCAGGGCTGAACACTGAAGCTTTCTTT
CASSSLPSGLNTEAFF
>-|TRBJ2-2|-|TRBV4-1
TGCGCCAGCAGCGGCGGGACCTACACCGGGGAGCTGTTTTTT
CASSGGTYTGELFF
>-|TRBJ1-1|-|TRBV5-6
TGTGCCAGCAGCTTGGCAGGGGACACTGAAGCTTTCTTT
CASSLAGDTEAFF
>-|TRBJ1-2|once|TRBV19
TGTGCCACCGCCCCAGAATCCGGCTTAGGCGGCTACACCTTC
CATAPESGLGGYTF
>-|TRBJ2-7|-|TRBV2
TGTGCCAGCAGTGACGGGACTCCCGAGCAGTACTTC
CASSDGTPEQYF
>-|TRBJ2-7|-|TRBV27
TGTGCCAGCAGTGCAGGGGCCACCTACGAGCAGTACTTC
CASSAGATYEQYF
>TRBD2|TRBJ2-3|-|TRBV15
TGTGCCACCAGCAGATCCGGGCCCCCGGGAGGTGGTGGAGATACGCAGTATTTT
CATSRSGPPGGGGDTQYF
>-|TRBJ2-7|-|TRBV28
TGTGCCAGCACCCCAGGGGGGACCTACGAGCAGTACTTC
CASTPGGTYEQYF
>-|TRBJ2-7|-|TRBV30
TGTGCCTGGAGTCACGCTCCGGAATTTTACGAGCAGTACTTC
CAWSHAPEFYEQYF
>-|TRBJ2-2|-|TRBV7-3
TGTGCCAGCAGCTTTGCTGCCAACACCGGGGAGCTGTTTTTT
CASSFAANTGELFF
>-|TRBJ2-3|-|TRBV28
TGTGCCCTTACCCGAACAGGGAGCACAGATACGCAGTATTTT
CALTRTGSTDTQYF
>TRBD1|TRBJ1-1|-|TRBV28
TGTGCCAGCAGTAAAGTGACAGGGGGCCCTGAAGCTTTCTTT
CASSKVTGGPEAFF
>-|TRBJ2-5|-|TRBV28
TGTGCCAGCAGTTTAAAAGAAGGAGAGGGAGATGGGTACTTC
CASSLKEGEGDGYF
>-|TRBJ1-1|-|TRBV12-5
TGTGCTAGTGGTTTGTTTGAGGAAACTGAAGCTTTCTTT
CASGLFEETEAFF